The 14 T cell receptor beta chains listed next were all sequenced from one sample in a study of blood T cell repertoires in COVID-19. TCRdb's copy holds only in-frame clones and misses some; the assay was immunoSEQ multiplex PCR. Among 150,000 or so clones listed, around 81% were seen once. Sequenced: peripheral blood. Every receptor here comes from a woman aged 60-75 years with acute or convalescent COVID-19.

The sample holds one count of this clone. This rearrangement joins TRBV3-1 (or the pseudogene TRBV3-2) to TRBJ2-2, with unresolved D. The CDR3 loop spans 14 amino acids. The V end lost 4 bases, the J end lost 1 base, and 7 bases lay between the germline ends. In germline, CDR1 is LGHDT, CDR2 YNNKEL (reference sequence). CDR3 DNA sequence: TGTGCCAGCAGCCCAGTCATGAACACCGGGGAGCTGTTTTTT. This sequence encodes CASSPVMNTGELFF.

The V call is TRBV6-2 or TRBV6-3, the J call TRBJ2-1, with 12 bases matching TRBD2. The CDR3 has 16 amino acids. Germline V gives CDR1 MNHEY, CDR2 SVGEGT. The J segment lost 5 bases and the V segment lost 4 bases, leaving 6 bases of the junction unmatched. DNA of the CDR3: TGTGCCAGCAGTTGGTCTAGCGGGAGGGTCAACAATGAGCAGTTCTTC. Translation gives CASSWSSGRVNNEQFF.

The V and J genes are TRBV2 and TRBJ1-5; 8 bases map to TRBD1. Germline values: CDR1 SNHLY, CDR2 FYNNEI. The CDR3 is 16 amino acids. V lost 1 base and J lost 3; bases outside the gene matches: 5. The CDR3 sequence is CASSEEAGGPNQPQHF. Here the CDR3 DNA reads TGTGCCAGCAGTGAAGAGGCAGGGGGCCCCAATCAGCCCCAGCATTTT.

This chain joins TRBV3-1 (or the pseudogene TRBV3-2) and TRBJ1-1; D might be TRBD1 (5 bases). The V end lost 3 bases, the J end lost 6 bases, and 11 bases lay between the germline ends. Germline CDR1 reads LGHDT; CDR2 reads YNNKEL (reference sequence). The CDR3 has 13 amino acids. The CDR3 nucleotides read TGTGCCAGCAGCCAGATGGGGGGTTCTGAAGCTTTCTTT. Translation gives CASSQMGGSEAFF.

V usage is TRBV18 and J usage is TRBJ2-3; perhaps TRBD2 as D (5 bases). Germline V gene data show CDR1 as KGHSH and CDR2 as LQKENI. The CDR3 has 15 residues. With 3 bases removed from V and 3 bases from J, the gap between germline ends came to 13 bases. Here the CDR3 DNA reads TGTGCCAGCTCACCTCCAATCGGGAAAACAGATACGCAGTATTTT. This sequence encodes CASSPPIGKTDTQYF. The complete variable domain, with remaining parts taken from reference TRBV18 and TRBJ2-3, reads NAGVMQNPRHLVRRRGQEARLRCSPMKGHSHVYWYRQLPEEGLKFMVYLQKENIIDESGMPKERFSAEFPKEGPSILRIQQVVRGDSAAYFCASSPPIGKTDTQYFGPGTRLTVL.

The rearrangement uses TRBV18 and TRBJ1-3; 8 nucleotides line up with TRBD1. Trimming at V came to 2 bases and at J to 0 bases, leaving 3 bases not matched to a gene. There are 16 residues in the CDR3. Germline values: CDR1 KGHSH, CDR2 LQKENI. The CDR3 sequence is CASSPKTGVSGNTIYF. In nucleotides, the CDR3 is TGTGCCAGCTCACCAAAGACAGGGGTCTCTGGAAACACCATATATTTT.

The CDR3 DNA is TGTGCCAGCAAGGCGGGCCTCTCCTACAATGAGCAGTTCTTC. It is translated as CASKAGLSYNEQFF. V gene TRBV6-5 combines with J gene TRBJ2-1; tentative D call: TRBD2 (5 bases). Germline V gives CDR1 MNHEY, CDR2 SVGAGI. The V end was cut by 7 bases, the J end by 0 bases, with 10 bases between. The CDR3 runs to 14 residues.

Note on this clone: This CDR3 is also generated by other DNA sequences in the sample. The chain recombines TRBV27 with TRBJ1-1; D ambiguous. The CDR3 runs to 13 residues. Germline CDR1 and CDR2: MNHEY and SMNVEV (reference sequence). Trimming stripped 3 bases from V and 2 bases from J, with 7 bases between. The CDR3 DNA sequence: TGTGCCAGCAGTTTTTCGGGAAACACTGAAGCTTTCTTT. This codes for CASSFSGNTEAFF.

This chain joins TRBV15 and TRBJ1-1; 8 bases are shared with TRBD1. The CDR3 has 15 amino acids. Trimming at V came to 5 bases and at J to 5 bases, leaving 10 bases not matched to a gene. Germline CDR1 and CDR2: LNHNV and YYDKDF (reference sequence). The CDR3 reads CATSRPQGAKTEAFF. Here the CDR3 DNA reads TGTGCCACCAGCCGACCCCAGGGGGCGAAAACTGAAGCTTTCTTT.

The CDR3 DNA is TGTGCCAGCAGCGCGGCGACTAGCGGGAGGGCCCTAGGTGAGCAGTTCTTC. It codes for CASSAATSGRALGEQFF. The V and J genes are TRBV7-9 and TRBJ2-1; 14 positions match TRBD2. Losses at the gene ends were 5 bases for V and 9 bases for J; bases not matched to a gene: 12. There are 17 residues in the CDR3. Germline V lookup: CDR1 SEHNR, CDR2 FQNEAQ (reference sequence).

V usage is TRBV19 and J usage is TRBJ1-1; tentative D call: TRBD1 (6 bases). Trimming took off 5 bases at V and 5 bases at J, with 18 bases between the two ends. There are 15 residues in the CDR3. From germline, CDR1 is LNHDA and CDR2 SQIVND (reference sequence). The CDR3 DNA reads TGTGCCAGTAGTGCAGGGGTTGCCGGTAGGACTGAAGCTTTCTTT. Protein sequence: CASSAGVAGRTEAFF.

Only one count was recorded for this clone. The chain recombines TRBV28 with TRBJ1-3, with D perhaps TRBD1 (6 bases). The CDR3 contains 19 residues. Trimming left V 1 base short and J 8 bases short, with 27 bases between. Germline loops: CDR1 MDHEN, CDR2 SYDVKM. For the CDR3, the DNA is TGTGCCAGCAGTTTATTTCATGCCCGGACAGTACCGCCTTTGGACACCATATATTTT. Translated, it gives CASSLFHARTVPPLDTIYF.

This clone was detected only once. The chain employs TRBV7-3 and TRBJ2-1, with 9 bases identical to TRBD2. CDR3 length: 14 residues. Germline V gene data show CDR1 as SGHTA and CDR2 as FQGTGA. J was trimmed by 7 bases and V by 2 bases; bases with no gene match: 3. CDR3 nucleotides: TGTGCCAGCAGCTTACTAGCGGGAAGGAATGAGCAGTTCTTC. Protein product: CASSLLAGRNEQFF.

V usage is TRBV2 and J usage is TRBJ1-1, with D uncertain. CDR1 and CDR2 (germline): SNHLY, FYNNEI. V lost 6 bases, J lost 0 bases, and 8 bases lay in between. The CDR3 sequence is 13 residues long. The CDR3, as DNA: TGTGCCAGCAGCGGGGAGGTGAACACTGAAGCTTTCTTT. As protein: CASSGEVNTEAFF.